Listed below are T cell receptor beta chains from one sample, sequenced in a study of identical twins. TCRdb re-called the 5' RACE reads through MiXCR, storing one row per CDR3 protein. The sample holds around 680,000 distinct CDR3 sequences, 8.5% to 9% seen once. These data also formed part of another study, on yellow fever vaccine responses in identical twins.

The sample was PBMCs. The receptors originated from a young woman in good health. The CDR3 runs from the conserved cysteine through the conserved F or W. A D gene is named only where the DNA matches it firmly. For some rows the clone size is stated as once, few or many, or as a class when expanded; others skip it.

>TRBJ1-2|-|-|TRBV30
CATRGGADGYTF
TGTGCCACGAGAGGGGGGGCCGATGGCTACACCTTC
>TRBJ2-1|many|TRBD1|TRBV27
CASSLSNRGPRSSYNEQFF
TGTGCCAGCAGTTTATCGAACAGGGGGCCAAGGAGCTCCTACAATGAGCAGTTCTTC
>TRBJ2-7|many|-|TRBV12-1
CASSLTDEQYF
TGTGCCAGCAGCTTGACAGACGAGCAGTACTTC
>TRBJ2-5|-|-|TRBV28
CASNAFQETQYF
TGTGCCAGCAACGCTTTCCAAGAGACCCAGTACTTC
>TRBJ1-6|few|TRBD1|TRBV7-8
CASSLRGYRDSNSPLHF
TGTGCCAGCAGCTTAAGGGGGTACAGGGACAGTAATTCACCCCTCCACTTT
>TRBJ2-5|-|-|TRBV12-3/TRBV12-4
CASSLRRLRFQETQYF
TGTGCCAGCAGCCTCAGACGCTTGAGGTTCCAAGAGACCCAGTACTTC
>TRBJ1-1|-|-|TRBV20-1
CSARGAGMGTEAFF
TGCAGTGCTAGAGGGGCCGGGATGGGGACTGAAGCTTTCTTT
>TRBJ1-1|few|TRBD1|TRBV5-6
CASSPDRGVADTEAFF
TGTGCCAGCAGCCCAGACAGGGGAGTGGCGGACACTGAAGCTTTCTTT
>TRBJ2-2|-|-|TRBV7-8
CASSLQARGLPNTGELFF
TGTGCCAGCAGCTTACAAGCCCGGGGCCTACCGAACACCGGGGAGCTGTTTTTT
>TRBJ1-1|-|TRBD1|TRBV20-1
CSAVSAFGQGNMNTEAFF
TGCAGTGCGGTTAGTGCGTTCGGACAGGGGAATATGAACACTGAAGCTTTCTTT
>TRBJ2-5|-|-|TRBV27
CASSLLGTSYQETQYF
TGTGCCAGCAGTTTATTAGGGACTTCGTACCAAGAGACCCAGTACTTC
>TRBJ2-2|-|-|TRBV7-6
CASSLVVELGELFF
TGTGCCAGCAGCTTAGTCGTGGAATTGGGGGAGCTGTTTTTT
>TRBJ2-7|-|TRBD2|TRBV5-1
CASSSGLAVGEQYF
TGCGCCAGCAGCTCCGGACTAGCGGTCGGCGAGCAGTACTTC
>TRBJ1-1|many|-|TRBV12-3/TRBV12-4
CASILQGLQAFF
TGTGCCAGCATCCTCCAGGGTCTTCAAGCTTTCTTT
>TRBJ2-1|few|TRBD2|TRBV4-1
CASSREVAGFYNEQFF
TGCGCCAGCAGCAGAGAGGTAGCGGGCTTTTACAATGAGCAGTTCTTC
>TRBJ2-3|-|-|TRBV3-1
CASSQEGRPTDTQYF
TGTGCCAGCAGCCAAGAGGGGCGGCCCACAGATACGCAGTATTTT
>TRBJ2-2|few|-|TRBV15
CATSRGQTHTGELFF
TGTGCCACCAGCAGAGGACAGACCCACACCGGGGAGCTGTTTTTT
>TRBJ2-7|-|TRBD1|TRBV4-3
CASSQAGTGDYEQYF
TGCGCCAGCAGCCAAGCTGGGACAGGGGATTACGAGCAGTACTTC
>TRBJ2-5|few|-|TRBV29-1
CSVYRETQYF
TGCAGCGTGTACCGGGAGACCCAGTACTTC
>TRBJ2-1|many|-|TRBV7-8
CASSEGTMDFNEQFF
TGTGCCAGCAGTGAGGGGACGATGGACTTCAATGAGCAGTTCTTC
>TRBJ2-2|-|-|TRBV2
CASSVLGLKTANTGELFF
TGTGCCAGCAGCGTCTTAGGACTAAAGACGGCGAACACCGGGGAGCTGTTTTTT
>TRBJ1-2|-|-|TRBV9
CASSVSSGKGVTYGYTF
TGTGCCAGCAGCGTGTCCTCCGGTAAGGGGGTGACTTATGGCTACACCTTC